What follows describes a single T cell receptor beta chain. The antigen remains unidentified. These data are taken from a study of PD-1 blockade in classical Hodgkin lymphoma. General observations from the study: Compared with healthy donors, newly diagnosed patients reportedly showed lower baseline TCR diversity. Although disease activity or prior therapy may be involved, causes of the repertoire differences remain undefined.

Only in-frame clones appear in the TCRdb table, and some are missing; sequencing was by immunoSEQ multiplex PCR. The data show over 60,000 clones, roughly 93% seen once. J gave up 2 bases and V 1 base, and 7 bases lay outside the gene matches. CDR1 is KGHSH and CDR2 is LQKENI in the germline V gene. The CDR3 sequence is 16 residues long. The time point: newly diagnosed, previously untreated cHL patient sample. Peripheral samples used as comparators were newly diagnosed, untreated classical Hodgkin lymphoma PBMCs. What was sequenced was peripheral blood mononuclear cells (PBMCs). The source of this sequence is a human donor with classical Hodgkin lymphoma. The chain is built from TRBV18 and TRBJ2-7; 8 bases map to TRBD2. Here the CDR3 reads CASSPQGAGETYEQYF. In DNA, the CDR3 is TGTGCCAGCTCACCACAAGGAGCGGGAGAGACCTACGAGCAGTACTTC. Filled out from reference TRBV18 and TRBJ2-7, the complete variable domain reads NAGVMQNPRHLVRRRGQEARLRCSPMKGHSHVYWYRQLPEEGLKFMVYLQKENIIDESGMPKERFSAEFPKEGPSILRIQQVVRGDSAAYFCASSPQGAGETYEQYFGPGTRLTVT.